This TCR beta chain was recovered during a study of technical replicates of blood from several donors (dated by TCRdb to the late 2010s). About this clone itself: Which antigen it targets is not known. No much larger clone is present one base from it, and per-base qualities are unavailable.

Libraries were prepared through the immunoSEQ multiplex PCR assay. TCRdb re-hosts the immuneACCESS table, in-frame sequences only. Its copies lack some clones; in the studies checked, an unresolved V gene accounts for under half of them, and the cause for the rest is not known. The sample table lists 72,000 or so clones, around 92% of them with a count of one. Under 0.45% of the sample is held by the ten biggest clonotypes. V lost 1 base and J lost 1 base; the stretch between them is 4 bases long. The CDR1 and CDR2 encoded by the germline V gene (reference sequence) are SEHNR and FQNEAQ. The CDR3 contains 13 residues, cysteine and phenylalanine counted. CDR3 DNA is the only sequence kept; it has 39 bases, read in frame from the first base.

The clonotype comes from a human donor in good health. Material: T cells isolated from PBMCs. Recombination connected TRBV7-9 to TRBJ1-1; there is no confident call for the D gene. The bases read TGTGCCAGCAGCTTAGTAGCGAACACTGAAGCTTTCTTT. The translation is CASSLVANTEAFF.